This entry concerns a single TCR beta chain. Its antigen remains unknown. This sample was taken from a study of shared clonotypes between healthy human individuals. Study-wide points: Blood was the sole source, and tissue repertoires probably differ. It was the few donors that limited the genetic and exposure-history diversity represented.

V lost 4 bases, J lost 4 bases, and 5 bases stayed unmatched. The CDR3 spans 15 residues. The germline CDR1 and CDR2 sequences are SGHNT and YYREEE (reference sequence). There were no recent acute infections or vaccinations among the donors, who were healthy HIV-negative adults. Sequencing was at deep level. Clones were sequenced by immunoSEQ multiplex PCR, and TCRdb holds only the in-frame ones, with some missing. Among roughly 510,000 clones listed, about 75% were seen once. The sequenced sample was PBMCs. V usage is TRBV5-4 and J usage is TRBJ2-5, with 12 nucleotides matching TRBD1. The origin of this receptor is a woman between 40 and 55 years old in good health. Some clones in this sample may be carry-over from other donors' samples. CDR3 protein: CASSQGTGGRETQYF. The CDR3, as DNA: TGTGCCAGCAGCCAGGGGACAGGGGGCCGAGAGACCCAGTACTTC. The full variable domain, rest sourced from reference TRBV5-4 and TRBJ2-5, is ETGVTQSPTHLIKTRGQQVTLRCSSQSGHNTVSWYQQALGQGPQFIFQYYREEENGRGNFPPRFSGLQFPNYSSELNVNALELDDSALYLCASSQGTGGRETQYFGPGTRLLVL.